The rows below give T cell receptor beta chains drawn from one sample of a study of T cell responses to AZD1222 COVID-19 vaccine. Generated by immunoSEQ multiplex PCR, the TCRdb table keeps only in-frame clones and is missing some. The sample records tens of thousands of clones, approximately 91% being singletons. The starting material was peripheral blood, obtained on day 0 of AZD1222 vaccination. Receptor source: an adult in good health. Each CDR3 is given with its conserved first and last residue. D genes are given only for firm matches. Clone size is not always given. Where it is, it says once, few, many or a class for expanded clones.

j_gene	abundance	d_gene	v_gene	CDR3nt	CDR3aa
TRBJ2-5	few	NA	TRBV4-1	TGCGCCAGCAGCCAAGACGGACGTCGGGAGACCCAGTACTTC	CASSQDGRRETQYF
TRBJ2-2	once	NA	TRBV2	TGTGCCAGCAAGGTAGCCGGGGAGCTGTTTTTT	CASKVAGELFF
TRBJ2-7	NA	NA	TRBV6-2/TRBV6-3	TGTGCCAGCAGTTACGAATGGCGGGAGCAGTACTTC	CASSYEWREQYF
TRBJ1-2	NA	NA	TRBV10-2	TGCGCCAGCAGTGATGGAGGCGGGGAGCTTTATGGCTACACCTTC	CASSDGGGELYGYTF
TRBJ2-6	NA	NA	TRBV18	TGTGCCAGCTCACCCCTGGACTCGCTGCCTTCTGGGGCCAACGTCCTGACTTTC	CASSPLDSLPSGANVLTF
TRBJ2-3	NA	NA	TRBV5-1	TGCGCCAGCAGCTTACGGCAGGGAGATACGCAGTATTTT	CASSLRQGDTQYF
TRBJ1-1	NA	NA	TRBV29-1	TGCAGCGTTGGGGGACGGAGGAACACTGAAGCTTTCTTT	CSVGGRRNTEAFF
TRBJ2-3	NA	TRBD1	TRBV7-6	TGTGCCAGCAGCTCCGGGACAGGGGGCACAGATACGCAGTATTTT	CASSSGTGGTDTQYF
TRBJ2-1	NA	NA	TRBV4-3	TGCGCCAGCAGCCAAGATTCACGTAGTGAGCAGTTCTTC	CASSQDSRSEQFF
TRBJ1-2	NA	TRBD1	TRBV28	TGTGCCAGCAGGGCGCAGGGGGCGGGTGGCTACACCTTC	CASRAQGAGGYTF
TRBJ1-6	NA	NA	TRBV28	TGTGCCAGCAGCAGTACAGGGTGGCGAGATTCACCCCTCCACTTT	CASSSTGWRDSPLHF
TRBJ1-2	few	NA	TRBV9	TGTGCCAGCAGCGTATCCGGGTCAGGGCGCTATGGCTACACCTTC	CASSVSGSGRYGYTF
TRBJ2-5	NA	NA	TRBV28	TGTGCCAGCAGTTCCAGCACGAGGGAGCAGGAGACCCAGTACTTC	CASSSSTREQETQYF
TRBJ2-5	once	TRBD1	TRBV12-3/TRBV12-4	TGTGCCAGCAGTTCGGGACAGGGGGGGACCCAGTACTTC	CASSSGQGGTQYF
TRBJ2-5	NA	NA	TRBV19	TGTGCCGCTGCGGGGGCACTCCAAGAGACCCAGTACTTC	CAAAGALQETQYF
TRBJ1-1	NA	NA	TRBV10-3	TGTGCCATCAGCCTCGGATCTCCGAGTAACACTGAAGCTTTCTTT	CAISLGSPSNTEAFF
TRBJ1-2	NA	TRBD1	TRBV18	TGTGCCAGCTCACCGGTCAGGGGACAGGGAGATGGCTACACCTTC	CASSPVRGQGDGYTF
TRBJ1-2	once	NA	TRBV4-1	TGCGCCAGCAGCCAAGATCGTCCCGCGAACTATGGCTACACCTTC	CASSQDRPANYGYTF
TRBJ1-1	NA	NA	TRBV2	TGTGCCAGCAGTGATTTAGGGGTTACTGAAGCTTTCTTT	CASSDLGVTEAFF
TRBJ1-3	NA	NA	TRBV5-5	TGTGCCAGCAGCGCCCGTGACAGAAACACCATATATTTT	CASSARDRNTIYF
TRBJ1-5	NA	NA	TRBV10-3	TGTGCCATCCTAGCCCGGGGGACGAATCAGCCCCAGCATTTT	CAILARGTNQPQHF
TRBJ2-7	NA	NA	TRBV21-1	TGTGCCAGCAGCAAAGAACTACCGGGACAGGTCACCTACGAGCAGTACTTC	CASSKELPGQVTYEQYF
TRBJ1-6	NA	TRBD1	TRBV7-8	TGTGCCAGCAGCCCCGACAGGGGCCCCTCCTCCTATAATTCACCCCTCCACTTT	CASSPDRGPSSYNSPLHF
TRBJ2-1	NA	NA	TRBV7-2	TGTGCCAGCAGCTCCCAGGGGAGCAATGAGCAGTTCTTC	CASSSQGSNEQFF
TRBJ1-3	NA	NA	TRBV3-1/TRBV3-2	TGTGCCAGCAGCCACGCCGGAAACACCATATATTTT	CASSHAGNTIYF
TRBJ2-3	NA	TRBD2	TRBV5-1	TGCGCCAGCAGCTTTCCCGTGCGGGGGGCCTATACAGATACGCAGTATTTT	CASSFPVRGAYTDTQYF
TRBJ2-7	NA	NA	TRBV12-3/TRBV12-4	TGTGCCAGCGGGTACGAGCAGTACTTC	CASGYEQYF
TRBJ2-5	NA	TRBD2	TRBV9	TGTGCCAGCAGCTCCGGAAGACTAGCGGGGGACCAAGAGACCCAGTACTTC	CASSSGRLAGDQETQYF
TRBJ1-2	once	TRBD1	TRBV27	TGTGCCAGCAGTCCCCGACAGGGAGTCGGTGGCTACACCTTC	CASSPRQGVGGYTF
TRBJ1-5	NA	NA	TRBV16	TGTGCCAGCAGCCAATTTAATTTCGAGGATCAGCCCCAGCATTTT	CASSQFNFEDQPQHF
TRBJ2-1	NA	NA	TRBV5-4	TGTGCCAGCAGCTTGGACCTAGCTGAGCATGAGCAGTTCTTC	CASSLDLAEHEQFF
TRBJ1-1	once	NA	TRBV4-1	TGCGCCAGCAGCCCCATGCGGACTGTCGATTTTGACACTGAAGCTTTCTTT	CASSPMRTVDFDTEAFF
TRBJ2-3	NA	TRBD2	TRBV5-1	TGCGCCAGCAGCTTGTGGGGACAGCGCGGGACTAGCGGGGGAAACACAGATACGCAGTATTTT	CASSLWGQRGTSGGNTDTQYF
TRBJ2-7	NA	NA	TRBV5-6	TGTGCCAGCAGCTTGGAGTCCAGGGTTACCCACGAGCAGTACTTC	CASSLESRVTHEQYF
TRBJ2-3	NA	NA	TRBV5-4	TGTGCCAGCAGCTTGGAAGCGGGTGGGAGCACAGATACGCAGTATTTT	CASSLEAGGSTDTQYF
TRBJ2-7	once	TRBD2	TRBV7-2	TGTGCCAGCAGCCAGAATAGCGGGGAGTCCTACGAGCAGTACTTC	CASSQNSGESYEQYF
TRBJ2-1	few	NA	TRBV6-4	TGTGCCAGCAGTACCAACCGGGCCTCCCAGCAGTTCTTC	CASSTNRASQQFF
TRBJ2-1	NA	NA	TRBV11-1	TGTGCCAGCAGCTTCGGTGCCAGTCAGATAAATGAGCAGTTCTTC	CASSFGASQINEQFF
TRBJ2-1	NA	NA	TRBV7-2	TGTGCCAGCAGCCCACGACAGAGCTCCTACAATGAGCAGTTCTTC	CASSPRQSSYNEQFF
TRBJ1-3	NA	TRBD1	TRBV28	TGTGCCAGTGACCGGACAGGGGAATCTGGAAACACCATATATTTT	CASDRTGESGNTIYF
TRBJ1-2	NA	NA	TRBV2	TGTGCCAGCAGTGTCAGGGAAGAATATGGCTACACCTTC	CASSVREEYGYTF
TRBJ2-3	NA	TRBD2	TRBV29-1	TGCAGCGTTGGGTGGGGAGGGGATACGCAGTATTTT	CSVGWGGDTQYF
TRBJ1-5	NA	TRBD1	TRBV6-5	TGTGCCAGCAGACTGGGACAGGGCGACAATCAGCCCCAGCATTTT	CASRLGQGDNQPQHF
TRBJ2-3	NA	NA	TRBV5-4	TGTGCCAGCAGCTTGGATCAGGGCACAGATACGCAGTATTTT	CASSLDQGTDTQYF
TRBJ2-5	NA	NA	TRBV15	TGTGCCACCAGCAGAGATGGGCAGGCCAGGCAAGAGACCCAGTACTTC	CATSRDGQARQETQYF
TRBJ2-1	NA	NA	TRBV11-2	TGTGCCAGCAGAACTTACGGACTTGGCAATGAGCAGTTCTTC	CASRTYGLGNEQFF